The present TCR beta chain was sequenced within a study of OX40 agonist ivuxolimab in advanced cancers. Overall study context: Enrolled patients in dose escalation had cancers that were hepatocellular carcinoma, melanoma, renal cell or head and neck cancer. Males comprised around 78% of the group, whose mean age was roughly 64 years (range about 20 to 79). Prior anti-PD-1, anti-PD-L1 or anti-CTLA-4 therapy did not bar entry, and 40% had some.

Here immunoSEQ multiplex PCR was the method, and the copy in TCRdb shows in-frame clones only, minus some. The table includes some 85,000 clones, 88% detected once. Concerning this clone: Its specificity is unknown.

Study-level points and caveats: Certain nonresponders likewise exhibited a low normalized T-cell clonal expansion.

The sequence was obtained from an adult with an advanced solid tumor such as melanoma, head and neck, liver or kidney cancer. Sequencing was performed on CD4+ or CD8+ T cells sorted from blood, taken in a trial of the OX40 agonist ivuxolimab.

Written as DNA, the CDR3 is TGTGCCAGCAGTGAACTCGGCAGGGGTTGGGAGCAGTACTTC. Translation gives CASSELGRGWEQYF. V gene TRBV6-1 combines with J gene TRBJ2-7; a possible D gene is TRBD1 (6 bases). CDR3 length: 14 residues. The germline V and J ends were trimmed by 2 bases and 7 bases, with 15 bases remaining between them. Germline lookup yields CDR1 MNHNS and CDR2 SASEGT.